The clone carrying this T cell receptor beta chain was seen only a few times. Its specificity is unknown. The CDR3 spans 14 residues. CDR1 KGHDR and CDR2 SFDVKD come from the germline V gene. The V and J ends lost 7 bases and 1 base, in that order; junction bases with no gene match: 5. Assay: immunoSEQ multiplex PCR; the TCRdb copy retains only in-frame clones and omits some. The sample includes around 120,000 clones, 70% to 90% of them seen just once. The data originate from a study of T cell responses to AZD1222 COVID-19 vaccine. The study, taken as a whole, reports: Baseline seropositivity occurred in only a handful of AZD1222 recipients. Scientists sampled the repertoires only once the peak T cell response had passed. A mostly white British donor set with more females was recruited, and clonal diversity was possibly underestimated.

Specimen: peripheral blood, collected 28 days after the second AZD1222 dose. The TCR sequence derives from an adult who received the AZD1222 COVID-19 vaccine. This sequence joins TRBV24-1 and TRBJ1-1; TRBD1 agrees at 7 bases. The CDR3 region is CATRQTGQNTEAFF. CDR3 DNA: TGTGCCACCAGGCAGACAGGGCAGAACACTGAAGCTTTCTTT.